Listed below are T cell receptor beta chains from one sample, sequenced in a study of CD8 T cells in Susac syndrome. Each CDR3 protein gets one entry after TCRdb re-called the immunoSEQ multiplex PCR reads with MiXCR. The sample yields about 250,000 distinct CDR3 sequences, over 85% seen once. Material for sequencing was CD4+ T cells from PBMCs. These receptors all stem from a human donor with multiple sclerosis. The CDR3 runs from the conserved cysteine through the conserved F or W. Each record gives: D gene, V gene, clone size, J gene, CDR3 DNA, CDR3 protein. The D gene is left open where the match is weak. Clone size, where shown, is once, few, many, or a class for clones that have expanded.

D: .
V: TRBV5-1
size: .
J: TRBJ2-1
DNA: TGCGCCAGCAGCTTGGAGCTAGCGTCCAATGAGCAGTTCTTC
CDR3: CASSLELASNEQFF

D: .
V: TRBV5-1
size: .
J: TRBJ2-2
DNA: TGCGCCAGCAGCCCCACAGCTTCGCTAACGAACACCGGGGAGCTGTTTTTT
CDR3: CASSPTASLTNTGELFF

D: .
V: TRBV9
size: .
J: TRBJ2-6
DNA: TGTGCCAGCAGCGTAGGGAGCTCTGGGGCCAACGTCCTGACTTTC
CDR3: CASSVGSSGANVLTF

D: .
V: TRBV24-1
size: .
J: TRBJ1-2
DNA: TGTGCCACCAGTGATTTGAACGACTATGGCTACACCTTC
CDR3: CATSDLNDYGYTF

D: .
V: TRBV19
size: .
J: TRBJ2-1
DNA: TGTGCCAGTAGTATTGACACCCTGGGGGTTAATGAGCAGTTCTTC
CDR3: CASSIDTLGVNEQFF

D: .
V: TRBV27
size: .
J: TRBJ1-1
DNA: TGTGCCAGCAGTTTACCCCCGGGGCTGGGCACTGAAGCTTTCTTT
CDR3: CASSLPPGLGTEAFF

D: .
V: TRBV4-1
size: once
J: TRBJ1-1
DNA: TGCGCCAGCAGCCAAGATTACACTGAAGCTTTCTTT
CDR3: CASSQDYTEAFF

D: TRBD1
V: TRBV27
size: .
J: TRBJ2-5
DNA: TGTGCCAGCAGGGACAGGTTCCAAGAGACCCAGTACTTC
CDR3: CASRDRFQETQYF

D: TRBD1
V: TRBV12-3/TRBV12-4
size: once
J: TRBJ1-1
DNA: TGTGCCAGCAGCCTTCATCCGGGACAGGGGGAAGCTTTCTTT
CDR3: CASSLHPGQGEAFF

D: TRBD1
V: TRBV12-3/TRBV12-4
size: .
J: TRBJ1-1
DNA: TGTGCCAGCAGTTTAGTGGGAGGGGGCAACACTGAAGCTTTCTTT
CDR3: CASSLVGGGNTEAFF

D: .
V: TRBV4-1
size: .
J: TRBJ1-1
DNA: TGCGCCAGCAGCCAATACGCGACAGAGAACACTGAAGCTTTCTTT
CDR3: CASSQYATENTEAFF

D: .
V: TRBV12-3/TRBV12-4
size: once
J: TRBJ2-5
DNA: TGTGCCAGCAGTTTATCTACGGAGACCCAGTACTTC
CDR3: CASSLSTETQYF

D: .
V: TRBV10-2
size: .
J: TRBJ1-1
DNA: TGCGCCAGCAGTGAGGCGGACGGCAAAGCTTTCTTT
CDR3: CASSEADGKAFF

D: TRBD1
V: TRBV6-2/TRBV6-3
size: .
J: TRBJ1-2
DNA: TGTGCCAGCAGTGACCACGGGACAGGGGACTATGGCTACACCTTC
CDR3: CASSDHGTGDYGYTF

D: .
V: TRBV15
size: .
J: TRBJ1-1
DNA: TGTGCCACCAGCAGAACCAGGGCAGGGAACACTGAAGCTTTCTTT
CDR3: CATSRTRAGNTEAFF

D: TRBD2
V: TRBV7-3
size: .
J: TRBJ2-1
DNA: TGTGCCAGCAGCCCCCAACCTAGCGGCGATGAGCAGTTCTTC
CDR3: CASSPQPSGDEQFF

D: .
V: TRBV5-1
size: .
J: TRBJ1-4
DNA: TGCGCCAGCAGCTTAGGACAGCCCCTCGGTGGTGAACTGTTTTTT
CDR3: CASSLGQPLGGELFF

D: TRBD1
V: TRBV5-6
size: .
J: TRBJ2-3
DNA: TGTGCCAGCTTGGGACAGAACACAGATACGCAGTATTTT
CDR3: CASLGQNTDTQYF

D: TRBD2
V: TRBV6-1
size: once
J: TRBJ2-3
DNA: TGTGCCAGCAGTGTCAAGTCACTAGCGGGGCGAACAGATACGCAGTATTTT
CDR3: CASSVKSLAGRTDTQYF

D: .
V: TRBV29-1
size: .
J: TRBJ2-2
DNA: TGCAGCGTTGGAAGCGCGAACACCGGGGAGCTGTTTTTT
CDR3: CSVGSANTGELFF

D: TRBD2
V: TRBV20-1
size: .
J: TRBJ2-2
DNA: TGCAGTGCTAGAGATCCCTTAGCGGGAGTAAACACCGGGGAGCTGTTTTTT
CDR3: CSARDPLAGVNTGELFF

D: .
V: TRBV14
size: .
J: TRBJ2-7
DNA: TGTGCCAGCAGCCAACATCAGACCACCTACGAGCAGTACTTC
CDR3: CASSQHQTTYEQYF

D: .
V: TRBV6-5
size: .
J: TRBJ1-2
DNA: TGTGCCAGCAGTTGGGGGAGGCCCTATGGCTACACCTTC
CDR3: CASSWGRPYGYTF

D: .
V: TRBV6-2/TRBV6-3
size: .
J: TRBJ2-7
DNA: TGTGCCAGCAGGAACCCGTCTCACAGGTTCTACGAGCAGTACTTC
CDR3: CASRNPSHRFYEQYF

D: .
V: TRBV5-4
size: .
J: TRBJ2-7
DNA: TGTGCCAGCAGCATACCGACAGGCGATGGCCACGAGCAGTACTTC
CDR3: CASSIPTGDGHEQYF

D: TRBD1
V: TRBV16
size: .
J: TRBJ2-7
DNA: TGTGCCAGCACCTATGACAGGGGGCCCTACGAGCAGTACTTC
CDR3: CASTYDRGPYEQYF

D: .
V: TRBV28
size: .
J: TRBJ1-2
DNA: TGTGCCAGCAGTTTAGGAAATTTAGGGGACTACACCTTC
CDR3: CASSLGNLGDYTF

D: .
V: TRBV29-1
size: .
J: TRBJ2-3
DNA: TGCAGCGTTGAACGGATCTCGGGGGCGGGAGATACGCAGTATTTT
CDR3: CSVERISGAGDTQYF

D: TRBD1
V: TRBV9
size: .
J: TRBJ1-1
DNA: TGTGCCAGCAGCACCACGGACAGGGAGGGGGCTGAAGCTTTCTTT
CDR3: CASSTTDREGAEAFF

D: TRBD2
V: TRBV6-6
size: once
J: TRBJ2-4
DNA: TGTGCCAGTAAACCGGGACTAGCGGGGGGTGGACAGTACTTC
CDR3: CASKPGLAGGGQYF

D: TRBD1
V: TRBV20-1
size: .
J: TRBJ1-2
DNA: TGCAGTGCTCCCGACACAGGGGGATCTGGCTACACCTTC
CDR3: CSAPDTGGSGYTF

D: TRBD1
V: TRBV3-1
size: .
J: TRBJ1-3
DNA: TGTGCCAGCAGCCAAGGGCCAACAGGGGGCTCTGGAAACACCATATATTTT
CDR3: CASSQGPTGGSGNTIYF

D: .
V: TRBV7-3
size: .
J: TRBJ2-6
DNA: TGTGCCAGCAGCTCCGTTCCCGGGGGGGCCAACGTCCTGACTTTC
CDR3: CASSSVPGGANVLTF

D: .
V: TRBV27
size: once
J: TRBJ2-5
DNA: TGTGCCAGCAGTTTGCTGGGGACCGAGACCCAGTACTTC
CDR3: CASSLLGTETQYF

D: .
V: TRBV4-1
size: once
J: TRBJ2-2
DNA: TGCGCCAGCAGCTTTAGGATGTCTGAGAAACTCACCGGGGAGCTGTTTTTT
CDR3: CASSFRMSEKLTGELFF

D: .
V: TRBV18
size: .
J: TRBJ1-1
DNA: TGTGCCAGCTCAGACTCTTCGGGTGTGATTGAAGCTTTCTTT
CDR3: CASSDSSGVIEAFF

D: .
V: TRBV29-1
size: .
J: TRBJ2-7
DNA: TGCAGCGCGAAACAGGGTTCCTACGAGCAGTACTTC
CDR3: CSAKQGSYEQYF

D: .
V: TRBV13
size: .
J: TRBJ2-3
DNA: TGTGCCAGCAGTGGGGGATATACGCAGTATTTT
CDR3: CASSGGYTQYF

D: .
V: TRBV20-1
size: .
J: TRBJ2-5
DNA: TGCAGTGCCGGAGAACCAAGGGGATCTGTAGAGACCCAGTACTTC
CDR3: CSAGEPRGSVETQYF

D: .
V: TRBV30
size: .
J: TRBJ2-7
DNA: TGTGCCTGGAGTCCTTTACGGGAGCAGTACTTC
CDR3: CAWSPLREQYF

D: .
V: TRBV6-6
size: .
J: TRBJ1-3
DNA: TGTGCCAGCAGCCTCGACAGGAACGGAAACACCATATATTTT
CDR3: CASSLDRNGNTIYF

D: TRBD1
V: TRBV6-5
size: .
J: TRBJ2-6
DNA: TGTGCCAGCAGTACCGGGACAGGGGACGTCCTGACTTTC
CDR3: CASSTGTGDVLTF

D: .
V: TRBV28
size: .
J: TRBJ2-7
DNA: TGTGCCAGCACTTCGGTCAGAACCTACGAGCAGTACTTC
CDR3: CASTSVRTYEQYF

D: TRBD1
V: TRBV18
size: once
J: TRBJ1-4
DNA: TGTGCCAGCTCACCACCGGCAGGGGGGACGGAAAAACTGTTTTTT
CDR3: CASSPPAGGTEKLFF

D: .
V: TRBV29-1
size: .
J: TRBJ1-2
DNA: TGCAGCGTTGCCATAGCCGCGGATGGCTACACCTTC
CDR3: CSVAIAADGYTF

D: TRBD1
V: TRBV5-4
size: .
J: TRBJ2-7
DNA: TGTGCCAGCAGCTTGGGTGGACAGGGGTCCTACGAGCAGTACTTC
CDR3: CASSLGGQGSYEQYF

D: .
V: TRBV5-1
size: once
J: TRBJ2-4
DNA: TGCGCCAGCAGCTTGGAAGAAAACATTCAGTACTTC
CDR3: CASSLEENIQYF

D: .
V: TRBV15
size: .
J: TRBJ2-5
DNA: TGTGCCACCAGCAGAGATCGCTCGGAGACCCAGTACTTC
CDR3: CATSRDRSETQYF

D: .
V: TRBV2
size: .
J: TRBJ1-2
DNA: TGTGCCAGCAGTGACTTCTCTAACTATGGTGGCTACACCTTC
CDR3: CASSDFSNYGGYTF

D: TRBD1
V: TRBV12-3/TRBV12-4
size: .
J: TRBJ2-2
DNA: TGTGCCAGCAGTTTATGGGTCGATGGGGCAGGGGGCTCCGGGGAGCTGTTTTTT
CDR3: CASSLWVDGAGGSGELFF

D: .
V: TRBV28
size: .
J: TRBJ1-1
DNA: TGTGCCAGCAGTTTAAAAAGGGGAGTAGCTTTCTTT
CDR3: CASSLKRGVAFF

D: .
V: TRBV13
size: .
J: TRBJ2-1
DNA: TGTGCCAGCGGTAACAGGGGGAAGGCGGGAGCATCCTACAATGAGCAGTTCTTC
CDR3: CASGNRGKAGASYNEQFF

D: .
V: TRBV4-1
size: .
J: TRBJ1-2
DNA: TGCGCCAGCAGCCAACCGGGACGTCGGAGAGGTGGCTACACCTTC
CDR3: CASSQPGRRRGGYTF

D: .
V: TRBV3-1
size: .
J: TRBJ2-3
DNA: TGTGCCAGCAGCCAAGTGGCGGGGCTCACAGATACGCAGTATTTT
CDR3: CASSQVAGLTDTQYF

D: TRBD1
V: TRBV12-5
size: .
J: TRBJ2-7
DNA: TGTGCTAGTGGTTTGTACCGGGACAGTTCTAGGGAGCAGTACTTC
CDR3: CASGLYRDSSREQYF

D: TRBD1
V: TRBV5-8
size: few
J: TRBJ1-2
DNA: TGTGCCAGCAGCTGGGACAGCTATGGCTACACCTTC
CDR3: CASSWDSYGYTF

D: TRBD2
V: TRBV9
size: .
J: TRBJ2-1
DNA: TGTGCCAGCAGCGTAGGAACTAGCGGGGGGCCGGGAAAGTTCTTC
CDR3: CASSVGTSGGPGKFF